This is a list of T cell receptor beta chains from one sample in a study of T-cell memory formation after mild COVID-19. TCRdb re-called the 5' RACE reads with MiXCR, one entry per CDR3 protein. The sample has some 31,000 distinct CDR3 sequences, roughly 12% seen once. The specimen sequenced was PBMCs or a T cell subset sorted from them (not recorded which). These receptors came from an adult woman who had mild COVID-19 (a few samples of this study predate the infection). Cell type and time point are not known. CDR3s include the opening cysteine and the closing phenylalanine or tryptophan. Fields, in order: J gene, V gene, D gene, clone size, CDR3 protein, CDR3 DNA. A D gene is named only where the DNA matches it firmly. Size is stated for part of the rows, as once, few or many counts, or as a class when the clone is expanded.

TRBJ2-7	TRBV12-3/TRBV12-4	.	many	CASSRPGLPYEQYF	TGTGCCAGCAGCCGACCCGGACTACCCTACGAGCAGTACTTC
TRBJ2-2	TRBV6-4	.	many	CASSESGELFF	TGTGCCAGCAGTGAGTCCGGGGAGCTGTTTTTT
TRBJ2-5	TRBV7-9	.	many	CASSLRAAFQETQYF	TGTGCCAGCAGCTTAAGAGCGGCCTTTCAAGAGACCCAGTACTTC
TRBJ1-6	TRBV6-6	.	many	CASLPAGGSPLHF	TGTGCCAGCCTCCCAGCCGGGGGCTCACCCCTCCACTTT
TRBJ2-7	TRBV4-2	.	many	CASSQDDLSYEQYF	TGTGCCAGCAGCCAAGATGACCTCTCCTACGAGCAGTACTTC
TRBJ2-3	TRBV7-9	.	medium-sized	CASSPDSFTPDTQYF	TGTGCCAGCAGCCCGGACAGCTTTACCCCAGATACGCAGTATTTT
TRBJ1-1	TRBV7-8	.	few	CASSSVPGGQEAFF	TGTGCCAGCAGCTCCGTCCCGGGGGGCCAAGAAGCTTTCTTT
TRBJ2-4	TRBV14	TRBD1	many	CASSQTGGMDIQYF	TGTGCCAGCAGCCAAACAGGGGGAATGGACATTCAGTACTTC
TRBJ1-2	TRBV4-1	.	many	CASSQVGGLGYGYTF	TGCGCCAGCAGCCAAGTGGGGGGGCTAGGCTATGGCTACACCTTC
TRBJ1-3	TRBV30	.	.	CAWGLSGNTIYF	TGTGCCTGGGGACTCTCTGGAAACACCATATATTTT
TRBJ2-1	TRBV5-6	.	many	CASSLGQFYNEQFF	TGTGCCAGCAGCTTGGGACAGTTCTACAATGAGCAGTTCTTC
TRBJ1-5	TRBV6-2/TRBV6-3	.	many	CASGDNQPQHF	TGTGCCAGCGGCGACAATCAGCCCCAGCATTTT
TRBJ2-5	TRBV3-1	TRBD2	many	CASSQIASGEFQETQYF	TGTGCCAGCAGCCAGATAGCTAGCGGGGAGTTCCAAGAGACCCAGTACTTC
TRBJ2-1	TRBV24-1	TRBD1	.	CATSGETGGYNEQFF	TGTGCCACCAGTGGAGAAACAGGGGGTTACAATGAGCAGTTCTTC
TRBJ1-5	TRBV5-8	.	many	CASSQYIDSSNQPQHF	TGTGCCAGCAGCCAGTATATTGATAGCTCCAATCAGCCCCAGCATTTT
TRBJ2-3	TRBV9	.	many	CASSVGTIGDTQYF	TGTGCCAGCAGCGTAGGGACCATCGGGGATACGCAGTATTTT
TRBJ1-2	TRBV7-9	.	many	CASNFDPNYGYTF	TGTGCCAGCAACTTTGACCCTAACTATGGCTACACCTTC
TRBJ1-1	TRBV5-1	.	once	CASSGGGENTEAFF	TGCGCCAGCAGCGGAGGGGGGGAGAACACTGAAGCTTTCTTT
TRBJ1-5	TRBV30	.	many	CAWGEEGLRPQHF	TGTGCCTGGGGGGAGGAGGGGTTAAGGCCCCAGCATTTT
TRBJ1-5	TRBV30	.	many	CAWTPNSNQPQHF	TGTGCCTGGACACCTAATAGCAATCAGCCCCAGCATTTT
TRBJ2-3	TRBV4-1	.	many	CASSHYFQGSHTDTQYF	TGCGCCAGCAGCCATTATTTTCAGGGGAGTCACACAGATACGCAGTATTTT
TRBJ1-1	TRBV10-3	.	many	CSTRVPGGTEAFF	TGTTCTACCCGGGTCCCTGGGGGCACTGAAGCTTTCTTT
TRBJ2-5	TRBV7-8	.	many	CASTLPSNQETQYF	TGTGCCAGCACCCTACCTAGTAACCAAGAGACCCAGTACTTC
TRBJ2-3	TRBV24-1	TRBD2	once	CATSDRSGGKEITDTQYF	TGTGCCACCAGTGACCGAAGCGGGGGGAAAGAAATCACAGATACGCAGTATTTT